This entry lists 18 T cell receptor beta chains sequenced from one sample in a study of T cells in Graves' hyperthyroidism and ophthalmopathy. Amplified regions were TCR beta CDR3 sequences from RNA transcripts. TCR CDR3 underwent first-round RT-PCR with the HTBI primer set. One entry per CDR3 protein, called by TCRdb with MiXCR from the multiplex PCR reads. Of fewer than 500,000 distinct CDR3 sequences in the sample, more than 12% were seen once. The sequenced sample consisted of blood. These receptor sequences come from a woman in her twenties or thirties with Graves' ophthalmopathy.

The chain carries TRBV6-1 and TRBJ1-2, with D hard to call. Germline loops: CDR1 MNHNS, CDR2 SASEGT. V gave up 1 base and J gave up 3 bases, with 6 bases separating them. The CDR3 sequence is 13 residues long. CDR3 DNA: TGTGCCAGCAGTGAAGGGCACTACTATGGCTACACCTTC. Translating it yields CASSEGHYYGYTF.

This clonotype was seen a few times. The chain has TRBV19 and TRBJ1-6; no firm D call. The CDR3 is 13 amino acids. Germline-derived CDR1 and CDR2 are LNHDA and SQIVND (reference sequence). Trimming shortened V by 6 bases and J by 9 bases, and 12 bases separated the two germline ends. The CDR3 here is CASREVATSPLHF. The CDR3 region has the DNA TGTGCCAGTAGGGAGGTCGCAACTTCACCCCTCCACTTT.

This clonotype was detected ten times or more. The chain is built from TRBV20-1 and TRBJ1-2; 8 bases align to TRBD1. This CDR3 is 14 amino acids long. The germline V gene has CDR1 DFQATT and CDR2 SNEGSKA (reference sequence). The trim removed 2 bases at V and 4 bases at J, leaving 6 bases unmatched. The CDR3 spells CSARYQGAPYGYTF. Written as DNA, the CDR3 is TGCAGTGCTAGATACCAGGGGGCACCCTATGGCTACACCTTC.

This clonotype was detected many times. The chain employs TRBV2 and TRBJ2-1; D is unresolved. Between the trimmed V and J ends, which lost 7 bases and 0 bases, there was a span of 7 bases. The CDR3 runs to 13 residues. Per the germline V gene, CDR1 is SNHLY and CDR2 is FYNNEI. The CDR3 sequence: CASILNSYNEQFF. The CDR3 nucleotides read TGTGCCAGCATTCTCAACTCCTACAATGAGCAGTTCTTC.

This clonotype was seen only a few times. Since a much larger clone is just one base distant, this may be a read error. This chain connects TRBV20-1 to TRBJ2-7, with 10 positions matching TRBD2. The V and J ends lost 0 bases and 2 bases, in that order; junction bases with no gene match: 4. Germline V gene data show CDR1 as DFQATT and CDR2 as SNEGSKA (reference sequence). The CDR3 has 15 amino acids. CDR3 DNA sequence: TGCAGTGCTAGAGATCCTAGCGGGGGCACCTACGAGCAGTACTTC. It yields the protein CSARDPSGGTYEQYF.

In its sample, this clonotype was seen a few times. The genes are TRBV2 and TRBJ2-5, with 8 bases identical to TRBD2. CDR1 and CDR2 (germline): SNHLY, FYNNEI. The length of the CDR3 is 17 residues. V trimming: 3 bases; J trimming: 1 base; junction bases outside the gene matches: 10. The CDR3 DNA reads TGTGCCAGCAGTGAGGCGGGGGGAGGAGGGCCCCAAGAGACCCAGTACTTC. It is translated as CASSEAGGGGPQETQYF.

This clonotype was observed at least ten times. V and J are TRBV5-5 and TRBJ2-7; 8 nucleotides match TRBD2. Trimming removed 4 bases from V and 6 bases from J; junction bases left unmatched: 3. Per the germline V gene, CDR1 is SGHKS and CDR2 is YYEKEE (reference sequence). The CDR3 spans 12 residues. The CDR3 DNA reads TGTGCCAGCAGCCTTGGACTAGCCGAGCAGTACTTC. Its protein product is CASSLGLAEQYF. The full variable domain, rest sourced from reference TRBV5-5 and TRBJ2-7, is DAGVTQSPTHLIKTRGQQVTLRCSPISGHKSVSWYQQVLGQGPQFIFQYYEKEERGRGNFPDRFSARQFPNYSSELNVNALLLGDSALYLCASSLGLAEQYFGPGTRLTVT.

This clonotype showed up many times. The chain's CDR3 is CASNAPGLFGYGYTF. Written as DNA, the CDR3 is TGTGCCAGCAACGCCCCGGGGCTCTTTGGGTATGGCTACACCTTC. V gene TRBV28 combines with J gene TRBJ1-2; D might be TRBD1 (5 bases). Germline V lookup: CDR1 MDHEN, CDR2 SYDVKM. V shed 7 bases and J shed 5 bases, with 20 bases lying between them. The CDR3 loop spans 15 amino acids.

This clonotype was picked up a small number of times. J is TRBJ2-3 and V is TRBV10-3; TRBD2 matches at 13 bases. Trimming removed 7 bases from V and 1 base from J; junction bases left unmatched: 8. Per the germline V gene, CDR1 is ENHRY and CDR2 is SYGVKD. The CDR3 length is 17 residues. The CDR3 is CAIKDKGTSGGTDTQYF. The CDR3 DNA follows: TGTGCCATCAAGGACAAAGGGACTAGCGGGGGCACAGATACGCAGTATTTT.

This clonotype was seen repeatedly, ten times or more. V gene TRBV6-1 combines with J gene TRBJ1-2; 8 bases align to TRBD1. Germline V gene lookup returns CDR1 MNHNS and CDR2 SASEGT. The CDR3 is 14 amino acids. The junction had 8 bases not matched to a gene; V was cut back by 8 bases and J by 3 bases. The CDR3 DNA sequence: TGTGCCAGCCAACACAGGGGGAGCGACTATGGCTACACCTTC. It encodes CASQHRGSDYGYTF.

This clonotype showed up many times. The chain combines TRBV18 with TRBJ1-2, with a possible D match to TRBD1 (5 bases). V gave up 2 bases and J gave up 7 bases, with 5 bases separating them. CDR3 length equals 11 residues. CDR1 KGHSH and CDR2 LQKENI come from the germline V gene. The DNA of the CDR3 is TGTGCCAGCTCACCAAGGGGTGGCTACACCTTC. Amino acids: CASSPRGGYTF.

This clonotype was picked up a small number of times. This chain links TRBV19 with TRBJ1-6; 8 bases fit TRBD1. The CDR3 consists of 16 residues. V dropped 6 bases and J dropped 10; count of bases not matched to a gene: 14. Germline CDR1 reads LNHDA; CDR2 reads SQIVND (reference sequence). The CDR3 spells CASRAGGAVFSSPLHF. The CDR3 nucleotides read TGTGCCAGTAGGGCAGGGGGCGCGGTGTTCAGCTCACCCCTCCACTTT.

This clonotype was seen many times. J is TRBJ1-6 and V is TRBV2; D may be TRBD1 (5 bases). Trimming removed 1 base from V and 10 bases from J, with 14 bases in between. This CDR3 spans 15 amino acids. Germline values: CDR1 SNHLY, CDR2 FYNNEI. For the CDR3, the DNA is TGTGCCAGCAGTGAAGGGGCGGCAGGGTTATCACCCCTCCACTTT. Translated: CASSEGAAGLSPLHF.

There are many counts of this clonotype. CDR3 DNA: TGCAGTGCCCAGAGCGCGGGGCGGCACACTGAAGCTTTCTTT. Translated: CSAQSAGRHTEAFF. The V call is TRBV20-1, the J call TRBJ1-1; a possible D gene is TRBD1 (5 bases). Between the trimmed V and J ends, which lost 6 bases and 3 bases, there was a span of 17 bases. The CDR3 runs to 14 residues. Looked up from germline, CDR1 is DFQATT and CDR2 is SNEGSKA (reference sequence).

A word on this clonotype: A single base separates this from a much larger clone, so it may be a read error. The genes are TRBV20-1 and TRBJ1-5; maybe TRBD1 (6 bases). Germline loops: CDR1 DFQATT, CDR2 SNEGSKA (reference sequence). The length of the CDR3 is 14 residues. The CDR3: CSSRPRGWNQPQHF. The CDR3 region has the DNA TGCAGTTCTAGACCCAGGGGATGGAATCAGCCCCAGCATTTT.

This clonotype was observed a few times. This chain links TRBV27 with TRBJ1-4; D perhaps matches TRBD1 (6 bases). The V gene's germline CDR1 is MNHEY and CDR2 SMNVEV (reference sequence). The V and J ends lost 4 bases and 8 bases respectively, with 14 bases between them. The CDR3 contains 14 residues. The DNA of the CDR3 is TGTGCCAGCAGTTCGGGGGGGCGGCGGGAAAAACTGTTTTTT. This encodes CASSSGGRREKLFF. Together with reference TRBV27 and TRBJ1-4, the CDR3 gives the full variable domain: EAQVTQNPRYLITVTGKKLTVTCSQNMNHEYMSWYRQDPGLGLRQIYYSMNVEVTDKGDVPEGYKVSRKEKRNFPLILESPSPNQTSLYFCASSSGGRREKLFFGSGTQLSVL.

The CDR3 here is CASSESGGSNNEQFF. The CDR3 coding sequence is TGTGCCAGCAGCGAATCGGGGGGCTCGAACAATGAGCAGTTCTTC. The V gene is TRBV12-3 or TRBV12-4, the J gene TRBJ2-1; the D gene is possibly TRBD2 (7 bases). The CDR3 has 15 residues. V lost 6 bases and J lost 5, with 17 bases in between.

There are many counts of this clonotype. The V gene is TRBV2, the J gene TRBJ1-4; D not resolved. Germline CDR1 reads SNHLY; CDR2 reads FYNNEI. Trimming took off 8 bases at V and 0 bases at J, with 19 bases between the two ends. This CDR3 spans 17 amino acids. The CDR3 DNA follows: TGTGCCAGCCTAGAAGTAGCCGTGACATCAACTAATGAAAAACTGTTTTTT. It codes for CASLEVAVTSTNEKLFF.